These T cell receptor beta chains were read from a single sample in a study of vaccination and CD4 T cells after COVID-19. Their recognized antigens are unknown. TCRdb passed the PCR reads through MiXCR, listing each CDR3 protein once. This sample has approximately 21,000 distinct CDR3 sequences, with roughly 51% found just once. Material for sequencing was CD4+ T cells from blood, cultured in vitro. The receptors here all came from a human donor who had recovered from COVID-19. Both conserved end residues are part of each CDR3. The order of the fields is clone size, V gene, D gene, J gene, CDR3 DNA, CDR3 protein. D genes are given only for firm matches. A clone size is listed for some rows: how often the clone was seen (once, few, many), or a class if it is expanded.

clone_size: once; v_call: TRBV4-2; d_call: NA; j_call: TRBJ1-6; cdr3_nt: TGTGCCAGCAGCCAAGATGGTCGCAGGGTGGATTCACCCCTCCACTTT; cdr3_aa: CASSQDGRRVDSPLHF
clone_size: NA; v_call: TRBV28; d_call: TRBD1; j_call: TRBJ1-1; cdr3_nt: TGTGCCAGCAGTTTCACAGGGGCGGCTTTCTTT; cdr3_aa: CASSFTGAAFF
clone_size: few; v_call: TRBV6-1; d_call: NA; j_call: TRBJ1-1; cdr3_nt: TGTGCCAGCAGTGGGGGGGAAAGGTTGAGCACTGAAGCTTTCTTT; cdr3_aa: CASSGGERLSTEAFF
clone_size: NA; v_call: TRBV7-9; d_call: TRBD1; j_call: TRBJ2-5; cdr3_nt: TGTGCCAGCAGCTTAGGGGACAGGGGGGGCCAAGAGACCCAGTACTTC; cdr3_aa: CASSLGDRGGQETQYF
clone_size: NA; v_call: TRBV12-3/TRBV12-4; d_call: TRBD2; j_call: TRBJ2-3; cdr3_nt: TGTGCCAGCAATTTTAGAGGGACTAGGGATACGCAGTATTTT; cdr3_aa: CASNFRGTRDTQYF
clone_size: NA; v_call: TRBV20-1; d_call: NA; j_call: TRBJ1-5; cdr3_nt: TGCAGGGATGGGCCTCGCCGGGGGAAAAATCAGCCCCAGCATTTT; cdr3_aa: CRDGPRRGKNQPQHF
clone_size: NA; v_call: TRBV6-1; d_call: NA; j_call: TRBJ1-2; cdr3_nt: TGTGCCAGCAGTGCAGGGGCTAACTATGGCTACACCTTC; cdr3_aa: CASSAGANYGYTF
clone_size: NA; v_call: TRBV28; d_call: NA; j_call: TRBJ1-5; cdr3_nt: TGTGCCAGCAGTTTAGTCTATAGCAATCAGCCCCAGCATTTT; cdr3_aa: CASSLVYSNQPQHF
clone_size: NA; v_call: TRBV7-6; d_call: TRBD2; j_call: TRBJ2-7; cdr3_nt: TGTGCCAGCAGCCCAGGGACTAGCGGGTCCTACGAGCAGTACTTC; cdr3_aa: CASSPGTSGSYEQYF
clone_size: NA; v_call: TRBV19; d_call: NA; j_call: TRBJ1-5; cdr3_nt: TGTGCCAGTAGTATCGGACTGGGCTACCGAATCAATCAGCCCCAGCATTTT; cdr3_aa: CASSIGLGYRINQPQHF
clone_size: NA; v_call: TRBV6-2/TRBV6-3; d_call: NA; j_call: TRBJ2-3; cdr3_nt: TGTGCCAGCAGTTACTCGACACTTGGCACAGATACGCAGTATTTT; cdr3_aa: CASSYSTLGTDTQYF
clone_size: NA; v_call: TRBV18; d_call: TRBD2; j_call: TRBJ2-3; cdr3_nt: TGTGCCAGCTCACCACCCGAGGGGAGGGTGGCAGATACGCAGTATTTT; cdr3_aa: CASSPPEGRVADTQYF
clone_size: NA; v_call: TRBV6-1; d_call: NA; j_call: TRBJ2-7; cdr3_nt: TGTGCCAGCAGTGAAGGGGTGGATATCTACGAGCAGTACTTC; cdr3_aa: CASSEGVDIYEQYF
clone_size: few; v_call: TRBV6-1; d_call: NA; j_call: TRBJ1-2; cdr3_nt: TGTGCCAGCAGTGACCTCGACAGCCACATAAACTATGGCTACACCTTC; cdr3_aa: CASSDLDSHINYGYTF
clone_size: NA; v_call: TRBV27; d_call: NA; j_call: TRBJ1-6; cdr3_nt: TGTGCCAGCAGTTGGCGGCAGGGCAACTCACCCCTCCACTTT; cdr3_aa: CASSWRQGNSPLHF
clone_size: few; v_call: TRBV6-2/TRBV6-3; d_call: NA; j_call: TRBJ1-5; cdr3_nt: TGTGCCAGCACAAGAGGGGGGGCGAGAAGCAATCAGCCCCAGCATTTT; cdr3_aa: CASTRGGARSNQPQHF
clone_size: few; v_call: TRBV20-1; d_call: NA; j_call: TRBJ1-2; cdr3_nt: TGCAGTGCTAGGTCGGTCAGCCCTAACTATGGCTACACCTTC; cdr3_aa: CSARSVSPNYGYTF
clone_size: once; v_call: TRBV6-1; d_call: TRBD2; j_call: TRBJ2-2; cdr3_nt: TGTGCCAGCAGACTAGCGGGAACCGGGGAGCTGTTTTTT; cdr3_aa: CASRLAGTGELFF
clone_size: NA; v_call: TRBV9; d_call: TRBD1; j_call: TRBJ2-1; cdr3_nt: TGTGCCAGCAGCACCAGACAGGGGAATGTCGATGAGCAGTTCTTC; cdr3_aa: CASSTRQGNVDEQFF
clone_size: few; v_call: TRBV6-2/TRBV6-3; d_call: TRBD1; j_call: TRBJ1-5; cdr3_nt: TGTGCCAGCAAGGAAACAGGGGGTTTTCAGCCCCAGCATTTT; cdr3_aa: CASKETGGFQPQHF